The source of this TCR beta chain is a study of blood T cell repertoires in COVID-19. Study information: Acute and convalescent COVID-19 samples came from the United States, Italy and Spain. Nucleic acid was either cDNA or gDNA, and it came from T cells, B-cell-depleted T cells, or PBMCs.

Generated by immunoSEQ multiplex PCR, the TCRdb table keeps only in-frame clones and is missing some. The table shows around 65,000 clones, with about 82% occurring only once. The length of the CDR3 is 16 residues. The ends lost 3 bases at V and 4 bases at J; junction bases unmatched: 8. Germline CDR1 and CDR2: SGHAT and FQNNGV. The clonotype comes from a human donor in a cohort sampled during active COVID-19. Sequences were obtained from peripheral blood. V is TRBV11-2 and J is TRBJ1-4; TRBD1 agrees at 7 bases. CDR3 in DNA: TGTGCCAGCAGCTTTAACTCGGGACAGCGTAATGAAAAACTGTTTTTT. Translated: CASSFNSGQRNEKLFF.